Given below is one T cell receptor beta chain in context. Its antigen is unidentified. The entry originates in a study of T cells in Graves' hyperthyroidism and ophthalmopathy. Overall study results and limits: Model-based prediction identified ophthalmopathy a median roughly 5.9 months prior to its onset.

Researchers amplified the TCR beta CDR3 regions from RNA transcripts. In the first-round RT-PCR of the TCR CDR3, the HTBI primer set was used. Each CDR3 protein is one row after TCRdb ran MiXCR on the multiplex PCR reads. The sample lists 550,000 to 600,000 distinct CDR3 sequences; approximately 15% were seen once. Lactation, pregnancy, other autoimmune disease or uncontrolled infection led to exclusion of patients. Clinical symptoms, serum thyroxine and TRAb, thyroid ultrasound and orbital computed tomography were used for the diagnoses. Source material for PBMCs was more than 7.5 ml fresh peripheral blood. Sequences were obtained from blood. The clonotype originates from a woman between 18 and 29 years old with Graves' hyperthyroidism.

CDR3 sequence reads: CASLEPQTDTQYF. The CDR3 nucleotides are TGTGCCAGCCTAGAACCCCAAACAGATACGCAGTATTTT. The chain has TRBV28 and TRBJ2-3; D remains unclear. Germline V lookup: CDR1 MDHEN, CDR2 SYDVKM. The CDR3 runs 13 residues. The V gene lost 8 bases and the J gene lost 3 bases, with 12 bases spanning the gap.